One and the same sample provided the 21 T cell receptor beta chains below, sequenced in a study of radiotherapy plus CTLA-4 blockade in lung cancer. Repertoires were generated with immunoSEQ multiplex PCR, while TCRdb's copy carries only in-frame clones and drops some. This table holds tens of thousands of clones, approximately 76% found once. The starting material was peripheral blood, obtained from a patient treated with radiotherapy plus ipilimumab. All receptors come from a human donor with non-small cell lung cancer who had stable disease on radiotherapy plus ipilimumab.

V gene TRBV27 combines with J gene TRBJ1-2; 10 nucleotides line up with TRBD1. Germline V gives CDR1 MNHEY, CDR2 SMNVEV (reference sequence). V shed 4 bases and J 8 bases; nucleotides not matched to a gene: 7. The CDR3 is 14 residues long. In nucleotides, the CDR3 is TGTGCCAGCAGTTCCAACGACAGGGGGCGAGGCTACACCTTC. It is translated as CASSSNDRGRGYTF.

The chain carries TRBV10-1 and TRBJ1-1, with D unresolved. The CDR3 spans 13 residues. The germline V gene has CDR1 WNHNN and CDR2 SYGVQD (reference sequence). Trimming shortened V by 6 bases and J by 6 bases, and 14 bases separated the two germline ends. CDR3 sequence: CASSQSGEAEAFF. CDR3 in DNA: TGCGCCAGCAGCCAGTCAGGTGAGGCTGAAGCTTTCTTT.

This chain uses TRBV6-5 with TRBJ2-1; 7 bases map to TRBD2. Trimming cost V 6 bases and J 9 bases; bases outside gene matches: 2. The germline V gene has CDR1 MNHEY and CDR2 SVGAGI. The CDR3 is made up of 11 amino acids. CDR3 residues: CASRTSVEQFF. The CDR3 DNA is TGTGCCAGCAGAACTAGCGTTGAGCAGTTCTTC.

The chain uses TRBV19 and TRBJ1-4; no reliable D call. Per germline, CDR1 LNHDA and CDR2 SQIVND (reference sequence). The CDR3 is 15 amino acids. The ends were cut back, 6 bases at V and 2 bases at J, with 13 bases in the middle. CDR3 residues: CASRPYAGTNEKLFF. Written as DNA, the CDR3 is TGTGCCAGTAGACCCTACGCCGGGACTAATGAAAAACTGTTTTTT.

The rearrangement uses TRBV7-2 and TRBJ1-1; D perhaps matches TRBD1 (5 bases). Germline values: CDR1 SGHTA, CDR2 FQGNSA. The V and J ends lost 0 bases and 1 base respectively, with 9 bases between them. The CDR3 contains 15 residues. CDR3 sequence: CASSLALGANTEAFF. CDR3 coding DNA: TGTGCCAGCAGCTTAGCGCTAGGGGCGAACACTGAAGCTTTCTTT.

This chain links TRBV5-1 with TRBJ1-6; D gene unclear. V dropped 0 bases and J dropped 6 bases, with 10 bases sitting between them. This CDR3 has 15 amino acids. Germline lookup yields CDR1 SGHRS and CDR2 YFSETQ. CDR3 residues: CASSLAPGFNSPLHF. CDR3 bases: TGCGCCAGCAGCTTGGCCCCCGGATTTAATTCACCCCTCCACTTT.

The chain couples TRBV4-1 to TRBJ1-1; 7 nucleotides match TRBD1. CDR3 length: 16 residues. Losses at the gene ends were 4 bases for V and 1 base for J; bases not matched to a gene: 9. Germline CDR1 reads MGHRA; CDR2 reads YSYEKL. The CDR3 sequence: CASSLQGQPPNTEAFF. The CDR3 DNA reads TGCGCCAGCAGCCTTCAGGGACAGCCTCCGAACACTGAAGCTTTCTTT.

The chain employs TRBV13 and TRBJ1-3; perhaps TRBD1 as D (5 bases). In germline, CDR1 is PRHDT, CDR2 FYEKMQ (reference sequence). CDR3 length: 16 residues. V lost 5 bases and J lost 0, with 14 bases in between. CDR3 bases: TGTGCCAGCAGCCAATCGTGGGGCCTCTCTGGAAACACCATATATTTT. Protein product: CASSQSWGLSGNTIYF.

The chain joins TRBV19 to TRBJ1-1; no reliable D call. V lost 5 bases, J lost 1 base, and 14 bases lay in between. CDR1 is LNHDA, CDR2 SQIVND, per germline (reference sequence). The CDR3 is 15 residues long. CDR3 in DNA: TGTGCCAGTAGTCCCTACACTCAACGGAACACTGAAGCTTTCTTT. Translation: CASSPYTQRNTEAFF.

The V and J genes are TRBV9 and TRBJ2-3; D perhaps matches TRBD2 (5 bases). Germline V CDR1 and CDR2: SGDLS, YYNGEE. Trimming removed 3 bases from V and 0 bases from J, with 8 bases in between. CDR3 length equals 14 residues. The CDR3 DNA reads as TGTGCCAGCAGCGGCCGGACTAGCACAGATACGCAGTATTTT. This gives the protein CASSGRTSTDTQYF.

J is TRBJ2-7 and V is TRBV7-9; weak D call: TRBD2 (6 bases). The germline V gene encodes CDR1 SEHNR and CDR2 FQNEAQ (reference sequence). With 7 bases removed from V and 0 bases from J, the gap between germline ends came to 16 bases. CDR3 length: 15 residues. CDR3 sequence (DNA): TGTGCCAGCACCCGAGAGGAGGGTGCCTCCTACGAGCAGTACTTC. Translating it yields CASTREEGASYEQYF.

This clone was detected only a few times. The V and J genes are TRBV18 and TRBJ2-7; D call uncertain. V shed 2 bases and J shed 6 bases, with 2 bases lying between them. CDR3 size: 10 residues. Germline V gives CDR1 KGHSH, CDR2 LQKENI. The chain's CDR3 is CASSPTEQYV. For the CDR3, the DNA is TGTGCCAGCTCACCAACCGAGCAGTACGTC.

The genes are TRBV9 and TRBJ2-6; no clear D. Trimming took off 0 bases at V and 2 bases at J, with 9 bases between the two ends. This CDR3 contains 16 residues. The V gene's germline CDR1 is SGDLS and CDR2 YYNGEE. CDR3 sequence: CASSVVGNPGANVLTF. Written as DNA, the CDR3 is TGTGCCAGCAGCGTAGTAGGGAACCCTGGGGCCAACGTCCTGACTTTC. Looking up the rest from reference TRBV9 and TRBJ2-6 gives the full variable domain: DSGVTQTPKHLITATGQRVTLRCSPRSGDLSVYWYQQSLDQGLQFLIQYYNGEERAKGNILERFSAQQFPDLHSELNLSSLELGDSALYFCASSVVGNPGANVLTFGAGSRLTVL.

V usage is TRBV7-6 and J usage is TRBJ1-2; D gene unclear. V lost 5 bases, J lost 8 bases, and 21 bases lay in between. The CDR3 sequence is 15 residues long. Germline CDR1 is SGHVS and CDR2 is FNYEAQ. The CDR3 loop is CASSPRPPGQTGYTF. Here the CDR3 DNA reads TGTGCCAGCAGCCCCCGACCTCCGGGCCAGACAGGCTACACCTTC.

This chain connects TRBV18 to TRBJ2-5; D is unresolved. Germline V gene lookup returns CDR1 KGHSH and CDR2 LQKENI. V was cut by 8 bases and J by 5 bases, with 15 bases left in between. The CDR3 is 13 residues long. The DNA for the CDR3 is TGTGCCAGCCAGGCAGTGACCATGGAGACCCAGTACTTC. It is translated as CASQAVTMETQYF. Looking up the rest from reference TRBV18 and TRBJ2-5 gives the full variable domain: NAGVMQNPRHLVRRRGQEARLRCSPMKGHSHVYWYRQLPEEGLKFMVYLQKENIIDESGMPKERFSAEFPKEGPSILRIQQVVRGDSAAYFCASQAVTMETQYFGPGTRLLVL.

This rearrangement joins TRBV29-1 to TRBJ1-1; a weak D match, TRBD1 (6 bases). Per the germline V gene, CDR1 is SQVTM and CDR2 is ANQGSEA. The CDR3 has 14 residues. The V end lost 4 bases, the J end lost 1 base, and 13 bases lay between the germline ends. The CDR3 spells CSVGRGSSNTEAFF. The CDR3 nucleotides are TGCAGCGTTGGTAGGGGGAGTTCGAACACTGAAGCTTTCTTT.

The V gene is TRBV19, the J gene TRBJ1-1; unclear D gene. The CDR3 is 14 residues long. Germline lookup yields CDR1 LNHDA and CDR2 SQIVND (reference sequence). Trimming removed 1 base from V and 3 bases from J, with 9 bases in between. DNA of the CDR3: TGTGCCAGTAGTATAGCCGGGTTATACACTGAAGCTTTCTTT. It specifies CASSIAGLYTEAFF.

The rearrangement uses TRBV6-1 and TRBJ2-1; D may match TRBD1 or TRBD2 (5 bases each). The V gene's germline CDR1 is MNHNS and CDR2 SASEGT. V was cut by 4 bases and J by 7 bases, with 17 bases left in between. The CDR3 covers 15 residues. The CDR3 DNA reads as TGTGCCAGCAGTGGGTTTGGTCCAGGGAGAAATGAGCAGTTCTTC. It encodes CASSGFGPGRNEQFF.

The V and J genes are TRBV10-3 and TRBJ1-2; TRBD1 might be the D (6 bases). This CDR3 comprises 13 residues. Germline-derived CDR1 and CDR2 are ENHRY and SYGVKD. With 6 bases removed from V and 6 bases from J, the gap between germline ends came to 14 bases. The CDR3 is CAIRVDSRNGYTF. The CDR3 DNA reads TGTGCCATCAGGGTGGACAGTCGCAATGGCTACACCTTC.

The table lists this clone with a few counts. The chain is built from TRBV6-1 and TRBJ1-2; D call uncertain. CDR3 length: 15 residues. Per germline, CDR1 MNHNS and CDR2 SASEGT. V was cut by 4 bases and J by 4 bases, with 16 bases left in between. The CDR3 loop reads CASSAGVGFGYGYTF. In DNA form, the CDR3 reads TGTGCCAGCAGTGCCGGGGTGGGGTTCGGCTATGGCTACACCTTC.

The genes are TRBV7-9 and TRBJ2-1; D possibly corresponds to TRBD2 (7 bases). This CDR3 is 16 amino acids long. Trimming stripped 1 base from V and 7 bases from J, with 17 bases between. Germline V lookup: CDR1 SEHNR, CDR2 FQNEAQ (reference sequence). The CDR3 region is CASSLGGGGSQNEQFF. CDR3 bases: TGTGCCAGCAGCTTAGGGGGCGGGGGCTCCCAGAATGAGCAGTTCTTC.